This entry describes one T cell receptor beta chain. Germline CDR1 and CDR2: MNHEY and SVGAGI. The CDR3 has 14 residues. V was clipped by 5 bases and J by 3 bases; unmatched bases: 4. The record originates from a study of control samples from healthy donors and cancer patients. The method was immunoSEQ multiplex PCR; TCRdb's version includes in-frame clones alone and lacks a portion of them. The profile shows approximately 170,000 clones, 93% of them singletons. This TCR came from a woman aged 55 to 70 in good health. Material: blood. The chain couples TRBV6-5 to TRBJ1-1; 9 nucleotides line up with TRBD1. The chain's CDR3 is CASSRRTGDTEAFF. CDR3 bases: TGTGCCAGCAGTCGACGGACAGGGGACACTGAAGCTTTCTTT.